This T cell receptor beta chain was recovered during a study of blood T cell repertoires in COVID-19. Study-wide background: Both acute and convalescent COVID-19 samples were obtained from the United States, Italy and Spain.

This clone came up once. In the original analysis: Estimates of nucleated cell counts were drawn from the amplification of reference gene primers. Data came from immunoSEQ multiplex PCR; TCRdb stores just in-frame clones and leaves some out. V and J calls and clone size are those listed in that table; D and trimming were worked out from the DNA. The sample includes some 350,000 clones, around 92% seen only once; the top ten take about 2.9%. One Seattle source followed patients from active infection through their disease course. The sequence was collected from a woman younger than 45 with COVID-19, enrolled during active disease. Sequenced input: peripheral blood.

The CDR3, as DNA: TGTGCCAGCAGCTTAGCTCGGTCGATAGATGAGCAGTTCTTC. Translated: CASSLARSIDEQFF. The chain couples TRBV7-2 to TRBJ2-1, with D unresolved. CDR3 length: 14 residues. Trimming took off 0 bases at V and 8 bases at J, with 11 bases between the two ends. CDR1 SGHTA and CDR2 FQGNSA come from the germline V gene.